Ten or more counts support the clone carrying this TCR beta chain. Its target is unknown. The source material, RNA transcripts, was used to amplify TCR beta CDR3 regions. With the HTBI primer set, the TCR CDR3 went through a first round of RT-PCR. Each CDR3 protein gets one entry after TCRdb re-called the multiplex PCR reads with MiXCR. The repertoire holds around 690,000 distinct CDR3 sequences, around a sixth seen once, with less than 20% in the top ten. The source of the sample is a study of T cells in Graves' hyperthyroidism and ophthalmopathy. Study-wide results and caveats: Blood samples included most of the expanded thyroid clonotypes exceeding 0.001. Through a model of 13 V-J features, ophthalmopathy was separated from stable hyperthyroidism.

Disease duration under 2 months; hyperthyroidism patients were aged 18 to 65. V was trimmed by 1 base and J by 0 bases, leaving 5 bases between them. The CDR3 runs 14 residues. The germline CDR1 and CDR2 sequences are SGHRS and YFSETQ. Sequencing input: blood. The chain is built from TRBV5-1 and TRBJ1-3; no clear D gene. The sequence was obtained from a man aged 50-60 years with Graves' hyperthyroidism. DNA of the CDR3: TGCGCCAGCAGCTTGATGTTCTCTGGAAACACCATATATTTT. This codes for CASSLMFSGNTIYF.